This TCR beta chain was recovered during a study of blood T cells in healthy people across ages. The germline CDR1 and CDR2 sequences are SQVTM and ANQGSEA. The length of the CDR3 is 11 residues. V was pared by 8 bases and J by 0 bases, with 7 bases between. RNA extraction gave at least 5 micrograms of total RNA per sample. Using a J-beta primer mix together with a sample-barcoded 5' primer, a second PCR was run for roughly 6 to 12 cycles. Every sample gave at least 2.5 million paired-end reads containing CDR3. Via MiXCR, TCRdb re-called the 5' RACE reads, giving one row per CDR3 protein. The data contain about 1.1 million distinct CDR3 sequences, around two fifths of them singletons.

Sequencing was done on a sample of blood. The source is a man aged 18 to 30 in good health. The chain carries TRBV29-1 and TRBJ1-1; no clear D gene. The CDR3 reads CSPVMNTEAFF. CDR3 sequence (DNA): TGCAGCCCCGTAATGAACACTGAAGCTTTCTTT.